The rows below give T cell receptor beta chains drawn from one sample of a study of T-cell reconstitution after alpha-beta-depleted transplantation in children. TCRdb fed the PCR reads into MiXCR, producing one record per CDR3 protein. The table lists around 800,000 distinct CDR3 sequences, roughly 16% of them singletons. This sample comprised PBMCs, mostly from graft donor cells, obtained 360 days after TCRalphabeta/CD19-depleted stem cell transplant. These receptors were collected from a male patient between 5 and 17 years old who had a stem cell transplant for acute lymphoblastic leukemia, so the T cells may come from the graft donor. Both conserved end residues are part of each CDR3. Each record gives: clone size, J gene, V gene, D gene, CDR3 DNA, CDR3 protein. D genes are given only for firm matches. Some rows mark clone size as missing; the rest say once, few, many or name a class of expanded clone.

abundance: .
j_gene: TRBJ2-4
v_gene: TRBV13
d_gene: TRBD2
CDR3nt: TGTGCCATCAGCATACCGGGACTACTCCCCTCAGCCAAAAACATTCAGTACTTC
CDR3aa: CAISIPGLLPSAKNIQYF

abundance: .
j_gene: TRBJ2-3
v_gene: TRBV27
d_gene: .
CDR3nt: TGTGCCAGCAGCGCAGATCTATTACCTAGCACAGATACGCAGTATTTT
CDR3aa: CASSADLLPSTDTQYF

abundance: .
j_gene: TRBJ2-2
v_gene: TRBV24-1
d_gene: TRBD1
CDR3nt: TGTGCCACCAGTGTCCGGGACAGGGCGGTCAAGAACACCGGGGAGCTGTTTTTT
CDR3aa: CATSVRDRAVKNTGELFF

abundance: .
j_gene: TRBJ2-1
v_gene: TRBV7-9
d_gene: TRBD2
CDR3nt: TGTGCCAGCAGCTTAGGCCCAGGGACTAGCGTGTACAATGAGCAGTTCTTC
CDR3aa: CASSLGPGTSVYNEQFF

abundance: few
j_gene: TRBJ2-2
v_gene: TRBV24-1
d_gene: .
CDR3nt: TGTGCCACCAGTGGATTAATGACCGGGGAGCTGTTTTTT
CDR3aa: CATSGLMTGELFF

abundance: many
j_gene: TRBJ2-7
v_gene: TRBV29-1
d_gene: TRBD1
CDR3nt: TGCAGCGGAGGGACAGGGGACTACGAGCAGTACTTC
CDR3aa: CSGGTGDYEQYF

abundance: .
j_gene: TRBJ2-7
v_gene: TRBV7-6
d_gene: TRBD1
CDR3nt: TGTGCCAGCAGCATTTGGACAGGGAACTCCTACGAGCAGTACTTC
CDR3aa: CASSIWTGNSYEQYF

abundance: .
j_gene: TRBJ2-7
v_gene: TRBV5-1
d_gene: TRBD1
CDR3nt: TGCGCCAGCAGCTTGGTCACCGGACAGGGGTTCTACGAGCAGTACTTC
CDR3aa: CASSLVTGQGFYEQYF

abundance: many
j_gene: TRBJ2-1
v_gene: TRBV7-3
d_gene: .
CDR3nt: TGTGCCAGCAGCCTCCTTGCCACACTCTACAATGAGCAGTTCTTC
CDR3aa: CASSLLATLYNEQFF

abundance: few
j_gene: TRBJ2-1
v_gene: TRBV19
d_gene: TRBD2
CDR3nt: TGTGCCAGTAGTATGATGGGAGGGCCCTATGAGCAGTTCTTC
CDR3aa: CASSMMGGPYEQFF

abundance: few
j_gene: TRBJ2-5
v_gene: TRBV18
d_gene: .
CDR3nt: TGTGCCAGCTCACCAGTCAGTGGACATCAACAAGAGACCCAGTACTTC
CDR3aa: CASSPVSGHQQETQYF

abundance: many
j_gene: TRBJ1-1
v_gene: TRBV12-3/TRBV12-4
d_gene: .
CDR3nt: TGTGCCAGCAGTTTAGAGCAGGAGTTTATAGGAGCTTTCTTT
CDR3aa: CASSLEQEFIGAFF

abundance: many
j_gene: TRBJ2-5
v_gene: TRBV12-3/TRBV12-4
d_gene: TRBD1
CDR3nt: TGTGCCAGCACCCCGGGACAGATTCAAGAGACCCAGTACTTC
CDR3aa: CASTPGQIQETQYF

abundance: few
j_gene: TRBJ2-2
v_gene: TRBV14
d_gene: TRBD2
CDR3nt: TGTGCCAGCAGCCCCCTGACTAGCGGGAGGAGTAACGGGGAGCTGTTTTTT
CDR3aa: CASSPLTSGRSNGELFF

abundance: many
j_gene: TRBJ2-1
v_gene: TRBV12-3/TRBV12-4
d_gene: .
CDR3nt: TGTGCCAGCAGTCAAAGACAGATTAACAATGAGCAGTTCTTC
CDR3aa: CASSQRQINNEQFF

abundance: few
j_gene: TRBJ2-7
v_gene: TRBV29-1
d_gene: .
CDR3nt: TGCAGCGTGCTTGGACTGCTGTCCTACGAGCAGTACTTC
CDR3aa: CSVLGLLSYEQYF

abundance: many
j_gene: TRBJ1-5
v_gene: TRBV3-1
d_gene: .
CDR3nt: TGTGCCAGCAGCGCCCTCCGGTCCGGGAATCAGCCCCAGCATTTT
CDR3aa: CASSALRSGNQPQHF

abundance: few
j_gene: TRBJ2-3
v_gene: TRBV3-1
d_gene: TRBD1
CDR3nt: TGTGCCAGCAGCCCCCTCGGGACAGGGGTGCCAGATACGCAGTATTTT
CDR3aa: CASSPLGTGVPDTQYF

abundance: many
j_gene: TRBJ2-2
v_gene: TRBV15
d_gene: TRBD1
CDR3nt: TGTGCCACCTCGCAGACAGGGAACGCCGGGGAGCTGTTTTTT
CDR3aa: CATSQTGNAGELFF

abundance: .
j_gene: TRBJ1-3
v_gene: TRBV27
d_gene: TRBD1
CDR3nt: TGTGCCAGCAGCGAACTCAGGGGGCGTGGAAACACCATATATTTT
CDR3aa: CASSELRGRGNTIYF

abundance: many
j_gene: TRBJ2-1
v_gene: TRBV7-9
d_gene: TRBD2
CDR3nt: TGTGCCAGCAGCTCATCCACTAGCGGGAGCTCCTACAATGAGCAGTTCTTC
CDR3aa: CASSSSTSGSSYNEQFF

abundance: .
j_gene: TRBJ2-2
v_gene: TRBV6-5
d_gene: .
CDR3nt: TGTGCCAGCAGTTACTTCGGACACAACACCGGGGAGCTGTTTTTT
CDR3aa: CASSYFGHNTGELFF